Listed below are T cell receptor beta chains from one sample, sequenced in a study of blood T cells in healthy people across ages. A single record per CDR3 protein comes from TCRdb applying MiXCR to the 5' RACE reads. The sample holds 750,000 or so distinct CDR3 sequences, around 25% seen once. These same records also appear under a second study, on T cells of mothers and their children.

Sample: blood. These receptors all come from a boy younger than 18 in good health. CDR3s include the opening cysteine and the closing phenylalanine or tryptophan. The D gene is left open where the match is weak. Clone size is stated in some rows and not others, as once, few, many or a class when expanded.

TGTGCCAGCAGTTACGGAAGGATCAGGGAGCGCGAAAAACTGTTTTTT	CASSYGRIREREKLFF	.	.	TRBJ1-4	TRBV6-5
TGCAGTGCCACCTCCGGCGCGGACCGCCAAGAGACCCAGTACTTC	CSATSGADRQETQYF	few	.	TRBJ2-5	TRBV20-1
TGTGCCAGCAGCCTAGCGGGAGGCGCCCAAGAGACCCAGTACTTC	CASSLAGGAQETQYF	many	TRBD2	TRBJ2-5	TRBV9
TGTGCCAGCAGTTCAGAGGGGTTCTCCTACGAGCAGTACTTC	CASSSEGFSYEQYF	.	.	TRBJ2-7	TRBV13
TGCAGCGTTGAAACATCACTAGCGGAGCAGTTCTTC	CSVETSLAEQFF	few	TRBD2	TRBJ2-1	TRBV29-1
TGTGCCAGCAGTTTGCAAAGGACAGGGGTATGGAAACTGTTTTTT	CASSLQRTGVWKLFF	.	TRBD1	TRBJ1-4	TRBV5-6
TGTGCCGGCAGCTTGAGGGGTGCTAATGAAAAACTGTTTTTT	CAGSLRGANEKLFF	few	.	TRBJ1-4	TRBV5-5
TGTGCCAGCAGCTGGACTGGCAGCCAAGAGACCCAGTACTTC	CASSWTGSQETQYF	few	.	TRBJ2-5	TRBV9
TGTGCCAGCAACTTTCCGGGAGTCCACAATGAGCAGTTCTTC	CASNFPGVHNEQFF	few	.	TRBJ2-1	TRBV11-2
TGTGCCACCAGAGACGGAGTCACCTACGAGCAGTACTTC	CATRDGVTYEQYF	few	.	TRBJ2-7	TRBV24-1
TGTGCCAGCAGTTACTCGGCGGGAGCCGGGGAGCTGTTTTTT	CASSYSAGAGELFF	few	TRBD2	TRBJ2-2	TRBV6-5
TGCGCCAGCAGCTCAGGGACCAAAACCTACGAGCAGTACTTC	CASSSGTKTYEQYF	.	.	TRBJ2-7	TRBV5-1
TGCAGCGTTGGTGCCGGGGTGAATGAGCAGTTCTTC	CSVGAGVNEQFF	.	.	TRBJ2-1	TRBV29-1
TGTGCTAGCGGTTCTCAGGCGAATACGCAGTATTTT	CASGSQANTQYF	few	.	TRBJ2-3	TRBV12-5
TGCAGCGTTGTTTCTAGCGGGCGGGTGGATGAGCAGTTCTTC	CSVVSSGRVDEQFF	few	TRBD2	TRBJ2-1	TRBV29-1
TGCAGCGCTGGCCCTGGACTAGCGGGAGTCGGCGAGCAGTACTTC	CSAGPGLAGVGEQYF	few	TRBD2	TRBJ2-7	TRBV29-1
TGCAGTGCTAGAGATTGGGTAGCGGGGCCGTCACAAGAGACCCAGTACTTC	CSARDWVAGPSQETQYF	.	TRBD2	TRBJ2-5	TRBV20-1
TGTGCCAGCAGTTTAGGGCCAGAGACCCAGTACTTC	CASSLGPETQYF	many	.	TRBJ2-5	TRBV12-3/TRBV12-4
TGTGCCAGCAGCTTAGTTGTGGGAGATACGCAGTATTTT	CASSLVVGDTQYF	.	.	TRBJ2-3	TRBV7-2
TGCAGCGTAGTACAGGGGGCGCAGGACGAGCAGTACTTC	CSVVQGAQDEQYF	.	TRBD1	TRBJ2-7	TRBV29-1
TGTGCCAGCACTGTCCTGGCGGGGGCTACTAATGAGCAGTTCTTC	CASTVLAGATNEQFF	few	.	TRBJ2-1	TRBV11-1
TGCAGCGTTGAGCTAGCGGGAGACTACGAGCAGTACTTC	CSVELAGDYEQYF	.	TRBD2	TRBJ2-7	TRBV29-1
TGTGCCAGCAGTGCCGGGACAGGGGGTGAAAAACTGTTTTTT	CASSAGTGGEKLFF	.	TRBD1	TRBJ1-4	TRBV12-3/TRBV12-4
TGTGCCAGCAGCCCAAGGACAGGGGGCGCCGAGACCCAGTACTTC	CASSPRTGGAETQYF	few	TRBD1	TRBJ2-5	TRBV7-9
TGTGCCAGCCACTTGGACCTTTCCGGGACCGCATATGGCTACACCTTC	CASHLDLSGTAYGYTF	.	.	TRBJ1-2	TRBV9
TGTGCCAGCAGCTTAGGGGCAGGGGGCCATACTGAAGCTTTCTTT	CASSLGAGGHTEAFF	few	TRBD1	TRBJ1-1	TRBV7-3
TGCGCCAGCAGGGGTGGACTAGCAAAAACCTACGAGCAGTACTTC	CASRGGLAKTYEQYF	.	TRBD2	TRBJ2-7	TRBV5-1
TGCAGCTCATGGGGGGGGCTAGCGGGTCTTTCGAATGAGCAGTTCTTC	CSSWGGLAGLSNEQFF	.	TRBD2	TRBJ2-1	TRBV20-1
TGTGCCAGCAGTGAAGCCTCCCTTGGGGCCTCAGTCGGAGACCAAGAGACCCGGTACTTC	CASSEASLGASVGDQETRYF	few	.	TRBJ2-5	TRBV2
TGCAGTCCGAAACCGGGACTAGCGCTAGAGACCCAGTACTTC	CSPKPGLALETQYF	.	TRBD2	TRBJ2-5	TRBV20-1
TGTGCCAGCAGTTCCTGGACCGAAGAGACCCAGTACTTC	CASSSWTEETQYF	few	.	TRBJ2-5	TRBV6-2/TRBV6-3
TGCAGTGCTAAGGACAGGGGGAACGAGCAGTACTTC	CSAKDRGNEQYF	few	TRBD1	TRBJ2-7	TRBV20-1
TGTGCCAGCACTCTACGACCGACAGGGGACTATGGCTACACCTTC	CASTLRPTGDYGYTF	few	TRBD1	TRBJ1-2	TRBV6-6
TGTGCCAGCAGCCCGTCCGCCTGGCAGGACCACTACAATGAGCAGTTCTTC	CASSPSAWQDHYNEQFF	.	.	TRBJ2-1	TRBV3-1
TGTGCCAGTTCGGACAGGCGCCTCGGCTACACCTTC	CASSDRRLGYTF	few	TRBD1	TRBJ1-2	TRBV6-1
TGTGCCAGCAGCTTATATGGGGGTAGCACAGATACGCAGTATTTT	CASSLYGGSTDTQYF	.	.	TRBJ2-3	TRBV7-3
TGTGCCAGCAGCTCAGGGACTAGTATGGATACGCAGTATTTT	CASSSGTSMDTQYF	many	TRBD2	TRBJ2-3	TRBV7-3